The 2 T cell receptor beta chains presented below share a single source sample, sequenced in a study of cytomegalovirus exposure and HLA in healthy donors. Both 60 Vbeta primers and 13 Jbeta primers went into the PCR. Generated by immunoSEQ multiplex PCR, the TCRdb table keeps only in-frame clones and is missing some. The repertoire holds about 180,000 clones, with roughly 84% as singletons. Sequencing was performed on PBMCs. Receptor source: a boy aged 2-9 years in good health and CMV-seronegative.

The chain employs TRBV5-1 and TRBJ1-3; the D is unclear. Germline lookup yields CDR1 SGHRS and CDR2 YFSETQ. The CDR3 length is 16 residues. The V end lost 0 bases, the J end lost 0 bases, and 10 bases lay between the germline ends. The CDR3: CASSLDGILSGNTIYF. The CDR3 bases are TGCGCCAGCAGCTTGGATGGCATCCTCTCTGGAAACACCATATATTTT.

The CDR3 coding sequence is TGTGCCAGCAGCAAACGGGACAAGGTAGAGACCCAGTACTTC. It codes for CASSKRDKVETQYF. The V and J genes are TRBV5-4 and TRBJ2-5; a possible D gene is TRBD1 (6 bases). V lost 4 bases to trimming and J lost 4 bases, with 14 bases between them. Germline lookup yields CDR1 SGHNT and CDR2 YYREEE (reference sequence). The CDR3 is made up of 14 amino acids.